Listed below are T cell receptor beta chains from one sample, sequenced in a study of blood T cell repertoires in COVID-19. Measured with immunoSEQ multiplex PCR; TCRdb has only the in-frame clones, and not every one. The sample contains just over 250,000 clones, under 90% of which appear only once. The material sequenced was PBMCs or T cells enriched from blood (not recorded which). These receptors originate from a man aged 25 to 40 with acute COVID-19. The conserved cysteine and the conserved F or W are not part of the CDR3 here. The order of the fields is CDR3 protein, V gene, J gene, CDR3 length.

cdr3_aa: AISELGTEAF
v_call: TRBV10-3
j_call: TRBJ1-1
cdr3_length: 10

cdr3_aa: ASSEEGTGNSPLH
v_call: TRBV27
j_call: TRBJ1-6
cdr3_length: 13

cdr3_aa: ATSDARSQGSGANVLT
v_call: TRBV24-1
j_call: TRBJ2-6
cdr3_length: 16

cdr3_aa: ASSQGGNEQF
v_call: TRBV2
j_call: TRBJ2-1
cdr3_length: 10

cdr3_aa: ASSPGTSGWNTGELF
v_call: TRBV18
j_call: TRBJ2-2
cdr3_length: 15

cdr3_aa: ASSLASGADEKLF
v_call: TRBV5-4
j_call: TRBJ1-4
cdr3_length: 13

cdr3_aa: ASSQHRGNSSGYT
v_call: TRBV5-1
j_call: TRBJ1-2
cdr3_length: 13

cdr3_aa: ASSEIFAISTDTQY
v_call: TRBV6-1
j_call: TRBJ2-3
cdr3_length: 14

cdr3_aa: AASRFSGANVLT
v_call: TRBV19
j_call: TRBJ2-6
cdr3_length: 12

cdr3_aa: ASSELGGGYT
v_call: TRBV2
j_call: TRBJ1-2
cdr3_length: 10

cdr3_aa: ASSPVAGDLNEQF
v_call: TRBV5-1
j_call: TRBJ2-1
cdr3_length: 13

cdr3_aa: ATSPQPTGGSGNTIY
v_call: TRBV15
j_call: TRBJ1-3
cdr3_length: 15

cdr3_aa: ASSWSGGGQPQH
v_call: TRBV5-6
j_call: TRBJ1-5
cdr3_length: 12

cdr3_aa: ASSLPGGLGYT
v_call: TRBV5-6
j_call: TRBJ1-2
cdr3_length: 11

cdr3_aa: ATSDTSGLAGGTGELF
v_call: TRBV24-1
j_call: TRBJ2-2
cdr3_length: 16

cdr3_aa: ASSIFSGRADTQY
v_call: TRBV19
j_call: TRBJ2-3
cdr3_length: 13

cdr3_aa: ASSILGRGGAQETQY
v_call: TRBV19
j_call: TRBJ2-5
cdr3_length: 15

cdr3_aa: AWSRRRTGGYNEQF
v_call: TRBV30
j_call: TRBJ2-1
cdr3_length: 14

cdr3_aa: ASSSPGGPDTQY
v_call: TRBV19
j_call: TRBJ2-3
cdr3_length: 12

cdr3_aa: ASSSRNRGNTEAF
v_call: TRBV7-9
j_call: TRBJ1-1
cdr3_length: 13

cdr3_aa: ASREGGYSGNTIY
v_call: TRBV6-5
j_call: TRBJ1-3
cdr3_length: 13

cdr3_aa: ASSHRGVFQTDTQY
v_call: TRBV3-1/TRBV3-2
j_call: TRBJ2-3
cdr3_length: 14

cdr3_aa: ASSSGATVATNEKLF
v_call: TRBV7-2
j_call: TRBJ1-4
cdr3_length: 15